This T cell receptor beta chain was recovered during a study of tumor-infiltrating lymphocytes in primary liver carcinoma. In its sample, this clonotype was seen once. The junction does not match germline at one end; this may be a read error. Co-extraction yielded RNA and DNA from around 20-30 mg of unsorted bulk tissue. The CDR3 extends over 21 amino acids. Germline CDR1 and CDR2: SGHAT and FQNNGV. Starting material of 450 to 550 ng total RNA yielded TCR beta cDNA via a constant-region primer. Libraries of TCR beta came from three nested multiplex PCR rounds with slightly modified ARM-PCR. Forward primers for TRBV1-TRBV30 and a C-beta reverse primer served the first two PCR rounds, at roughly 10 cycles each. TCRdb ran MiXCR on the multiplex PCR reads and lists one entry per CDR3 protein. In the table there are under 45,000 distinct CDR3 sequences, around 72% of which are singletons.

The clonotype was recovered from a man in his forties or fifties with primary liver carcinoma and hepatitis B virus infection. V usage is TRBV11-2 and J usage is TRBJ2-6, with 8 bases matching TRBD1. Material: liver tumor tissue from sampling region 2. Specified subset: tumor region T2, inferior pole. As DNA, the CDR3 is TGTGACAGCAGCATGGGGGGAGACAGGGGCATTCCCCTCTCTGGGGCCAACATCCTGACTTTC. Its protein product is CDSSMGGDRGIPLSGANILTF.